These 21 T cell receptor beta chains were all obtained from the same sample, sequenced in a study of blood T cells in healthy people across ages. PCR was performed a second time for about 7 to 11 cycles using a sample-barcoded 5' primer and a J-beta primer mix. TCRdb redid the calling of the 5' RACE reads with MiXCR, one entry per CDR3 protein. The sample lists roughly 930,000 distinct CDR3 sequences, 48% occurring once. Material for sequencing was blood. These receptors came from a man aged 30 to 45 in good health.

About this clonotype itself: The junction does not match germline at one end; this may be a read error. This rearrangement joins TRBV7-2 to TRBJ1-6, with D perhaps TRBD1 (5 bases). The CDR3 has 16 amino acids. Germline lookup yields CDR1 SGHTA and CDR2 FQGNSA. CDR3 protein: CASSITRDLYNPPLHF. The DNA for the CDR3 is TGTGCCAGCAGCATAACTCGGGACCTCTATAATCCACCCCTCCACTTT. The full variable domain, in which reference TRBV7-2 and TRBJ1-6 provide the parts outside the CDR3, is GAGVSQSPSNKVTEKGKDVELRCDPISGHTALYWYRQSLGQGLEFLIYFQGNSAPDKSGLPSDRFSAERTGGSVSTLTIQRTQQEDSAVYLCASSITRDLYNPPLHFGNGTRLTVT.

This clonotype has more than one count but fewer than ten. The chain joins TRBV29-1 to TRBJ2-1, with D uncertain. The CDR3 is 11 residues long. V shed 4 bases and J shed 7 bases, with 8 bases lying between them. Germline values: CDR1 SQVTM, CDR2 ANQGSEA. DNA for the CDR3: TGCAGCGTTGCTCTGGGAAATGAGCAGTTCTTC. Its protein is CSVALGNEQFF.

This chain joins TRBV30 and TRBJ2-5, with D perhaps matching TRBD2 (5 bases). Germline V gives CDR1 GTSNPN, CDR2 SVGIG (reference sequence). V was shortened by 2 bases and J by 5 bases, with 9 bases between the two germline ends. This CDR3 comprises 12 residues. CDR3 sequence: CAWSTGSETQYF. For the CDR3, the DNA is TGTGCCTGGAGTACGGGGTCGGAGACCCAGTACTTC.

The V gene is TRBV7-9, the J gene TRBJ2-4; D is perhaps TRBD1 (5 bases). The germline V gene has CDR1 SEHNR and CDR2 FQNEAQ (reference sequence). V lost 5 bases, J lost 6 bases, and 11 bases lay in between. The CDR3 consists of 13 residues. CDR3 sequence reads: CASSRPDINIQYF. CDR3 nucleotides: TGTGCCAGCAGCCGTCCGGACATAAACATTCAGTACTTC.

This clonotype was seen more than once but under ten times. The V and J genes are TRBV7-9 and TRBJ2-1, with TRBD1 as a possible D gene (6 bases). CDR3 length: 16 amino acids. The V end lost 1 base, the J end lost 2 bases, and 12 bases lay between the germline ends. Germline values: CDR1 SEHNR, CDR2 FQNEAQ (reference sequence). The CDR3 here is CASSLDPGVTYNEQFF. The CDR3 DNA is TGTGCCAGCAGCTTAGATCCAGGGGTTACCTACAATGAGCAGTTCTTC.

The chain couples TRBV7-2 to TRBJ2-7, with D uncertain. The CDR3 is made up of 17 amino acids. The germline V gene has CDR1 SGHTA and CDR2 FQGNSA. Trimming took off 1 base at V and 0 bases at J, with 16 bases between the two ends. The CDR3, as DNA: TGTGCCAGCAGCTTAGTTGTTGGCTCCAGAAGCTCCTACGAGCAGTACTTC. Amino acid sequence: CASSLVVGSRSSYEQYF.

The CDR3 DNA follows: TGCGCCAGCAGCGGGGCAGGTTTGGGAACTGAAGCTTTCTTT. Translation: CASSGAGLGTEAFF. The rearrangement uses TRBV5-1 and TRBJ1-1; a weak D match, TRBD1 (5 bases). This CDR3 spans 14 amino acids. Trimming shortened V by 4 bases and J by 5 bases, and 15 bases separated the two germline ends. Per the germline V gene, CDR1 is SGHRS and CDR2 is YFSETQ.

Comment on this clonotype: A much larger clone differs by one base, so this may be a read error. V usage is TRBV7-8 and J usage is TRBJ2-7, with TRBD2 identical over 8 bases. The germline V gene encodes CDR1 SGHVS and CDR2 FQNEAQ. The CDR3 contains 17 residues. With 1 base clipped from V and 7 bases from J, the junction kept 15 bases outside the gene matches. The CDR3 spells CASSLEDGGAAYNEQYF. Here the CDR3 DNA reads TGTGCCAGCAGCTTAGAGGACGGGGGGGCTGCCTACAATGAGCAGTACTTC.

Remarks on this clonotype: The junction shows a germline mismatch at one end, possibly a read error. The chain uses TRBV4-1 and TRBJ2-5; D gene ambiguous. Germline V CDR1 and CDR2: MGHRA, YSYEKL. CDR3 length equals 15 residues. The CDR3 DNA is TGCGCCGGCAGCCGAGATAGACTGATCCAAGAGACCCAGTACTTC. This gives the protein CAGSRDRLIQETQYF.

This chain uses TRBV20-1 with TRBJ1-5, with D hard to call. Germline CDR1 is DFQATT and CDR2 is SNEGSKA (reference sequence). V was trimmed by 3 bases and J by 0 bases, leaving 9 bases between them. The CDR3 loop spans 14 amino acids. CDR3 nucleotide sequence: TGCAGTGCTAGTCCCGTGAATAGCAATCAGCCCCAGCATTTT. Translation: CSASPVNSNQPQHF.

The chain couples TRBV27 to TRBJ2-5; 7 bases agree with TRBD1. V dropped 1 base and J dropped 4; count of bases not matched to a gene: 0. CDR3 size: 13 residues. Germline V lookup: CDR1 MNHEY, CDR2 SMNVEV (reference sequence). CDR3 DNA: TGTGCCAGCAGTTTATACAGGGGAGAGACCCAGTACTTC. Encoded protein: CASSLYRGETQYF.

Turning to this clonotype: The junction does not match germline at one end; this may be a read error. The chain employs TRBV20-1 and TRBJ2-4, with D perhaps TRBD2 (5 bases). This CDR3 has 17 amino acids. Per the germline V gene, CDR1 is DFQATT and CDR2 is SNEGSKA (reference sequence). For the CDR3, the DNA is TGCCGTGCCACCTCTCAGGACTTCTCCATAGCCAAAAACATTCAGTACTTC. It is translated as CRATSQDFSIAKNIQYF.

The CDR3 nucleotides are TGTGCCAGCAGTGCGCTAGAGGGGGCCAACGTCCTGACTTTC. Protein sequence: CASSALEGANVLTF. The chain couples TRBV25-1 to TRBJ2-6; the D is unclear. Per the germline V gene, CDR1 is MGHDK and CDR2 is SYGVNS. The V end lost 4 bases, the J end lost 4 bases, and 8 bases lay between the germline ends. The CDR3 has 14 residues.

This chain connects TRBV5-1 to TRBJ2-5, with a possible D match to TRBD1 (5 bases). Germline loops: CDR1 SGHRS, CDR2 YFSETQ. The CDR3 is made up of 15 amino acids. Trimming removed 7 bases at V and 2 bases at J, with 18 bases between. CDR3 in DNA: TGCGCCAGCGGACAAGCCAGCAGTAGACAAGAGACCCAGTACTTC. Amino acids: CASGQASSRQETQYF.

As to this clonotype: One end of the junction is discordant with germline, which a read error may explain. This chain links TRBV5-1 with TRBJ2-7, with D perhaps TRBD1 (6 bases). This CDR3 has 15 amino acids. The germline V gene has CDR1 SGHRS and CDR2 YFSETQ. CDR3 amino acids: CASSLEGHSSYGQYF. CDR3 sequence (DNA): TGCGCCAGCAGCTTGGAGGGACACTCCTCCTACGGGCAGTACTTC.

This clonotype has ten or more counts. The chain links TRBV27 to TRBJ2-7; D ambiguous. Trimming removed 4 bases at V and 0 bases at J, with 7 bases between. Germline CDR1 reads MNHEY; CDR2 reads SMNVEV (reference sequence). The CDR3 is 13 amino acids. The CDR3 reads CASSYGPSYEQYF. For the CDR3, the DNA is TGTGCCAGCAGTTACGGGCCCTCCTACGAGCAGTACTTC.

In this sample, this clonotype turned up many times. The V call is TRBV29-1, the J call TRBJ1-4; D is ambiguous. Germline V CDR1 and CDR2: SQVTM, ANQGSEA. Trimming stripped 4 bases from V and 3 bases from J, with 9 bases between. CDR3 size: 13 residues. In nucleotides, the CDR3 is TGCAGCGTTGGGGCAGGTTCTAATGAAAAACTGTTTTTT. This translates into CSVGAGSNEKLFF.

The DNA for the CDR3 is TGTGCCAGCAGCTACCGGGACTTTACAGATACGCAGTATTTT. Encoded protein: CASSYRDFTDTQYF. V usage is TRBV7-8 and J usage is TRBJ2-3; D may be TRBD2 (6 bases). V lost 4 bases and J lost 3, with 11 bases in between. Looked up from germline, CDR1 is SGHVS and CDR2 is FQNEAQ. This CDR3 has 14 residues.

This clonotype has more than one count but fewer than ten. This chain connects TRBV6-2 or TRBV6-3 to TRBJ2-3; 7 bases are a match to TRBD2. Germline loops: CDR1 MNHEY, CDR2 SVGEGT. After removal of 4 bases from V and 6 bases from J, the junction contained 10 bases not matched to a gene. CDR3 length: 15 amino acids. The CDR3 spells CASSLISGERDTQYF. The CDR3 bases are TGTGCCAGCAGTTTAATCAGCGGGGAGAGGGATACGCAGTATTTT.

With regard to this clonotype: One junction end disagrees with the germline gene, perhaps due to a read error. This chain joins TRBV7-9 and TRBJ1-4; D remains ambiguous. This CDR3 contains 15 residues. Germline V gene sequence: CDR1 SEHNR, CDR2 FQNEAQ (reference sequence). CDR3 bases: TGTGCCAGCAGTTTAGCGACACCAACTAATGAAAAACTGTTTTTT. It specifies CASSLATPTNEKLFF.

On this clonotype itself: Germline is not matched at one junction end, which may reflect a read error. J is TRBJ2-7 and V is TRBV20-1; D remains unclear. The CDR3 runs to 14 residues. From germline, CDR1 is DFQATT and CDR2 SNEGSKA (reference sequence). The CDR3 region has the DNA TGTAGTGCTAGATTCGGTCTGAACTCCTACGAGCAGTACTTC. This sequence encodes CSARFGLNSYEQYF.